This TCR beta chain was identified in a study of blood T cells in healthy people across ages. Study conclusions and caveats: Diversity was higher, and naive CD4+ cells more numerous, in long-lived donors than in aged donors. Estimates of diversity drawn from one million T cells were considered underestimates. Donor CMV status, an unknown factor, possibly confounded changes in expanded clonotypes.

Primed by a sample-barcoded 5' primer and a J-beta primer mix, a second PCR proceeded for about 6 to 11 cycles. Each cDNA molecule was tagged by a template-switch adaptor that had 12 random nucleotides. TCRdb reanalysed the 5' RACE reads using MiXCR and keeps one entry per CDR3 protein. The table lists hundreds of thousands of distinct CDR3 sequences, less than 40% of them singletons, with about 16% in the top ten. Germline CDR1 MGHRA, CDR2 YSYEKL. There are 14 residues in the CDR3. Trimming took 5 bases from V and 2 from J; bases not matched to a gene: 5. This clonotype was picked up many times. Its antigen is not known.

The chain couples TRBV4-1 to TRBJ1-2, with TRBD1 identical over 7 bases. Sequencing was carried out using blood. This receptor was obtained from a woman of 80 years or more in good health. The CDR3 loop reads CASSAGQQNYGYTF. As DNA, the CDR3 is TGCGCCAGCAGCGCGGGACAGCAGAACTATGGCTACACCTTC.